The source of this TCR beta chain is a study of cytomegalovirus exposure and HLA in healthy donors. Findings and limits, study-wide: An analysis done earlier found most TCR beta V segments productive about 90% or about 30% of the time.

The study ran its PCR with 60 Vbeta and 13 Jbeta primers. Sequenced by immunoSEQ multiplex PCR; TCRdb stores in-frame clones only, minus some. The data show about 89,000 clones, roughly 84% seen once. The table lists this clone with a count of one. Its antigen is as yet unknown. J lost 5 bases, V lost 1 base, and 10 bases had no gene match. CDR3 length equals 16 residues. From germline, CDR1 is LGHNA and CDR2 YNFKEQ. The source is a man aged 25 to 40 in good health and CMV-seronegative. The chain combines TRBV4-2 with TRBJ2-5; TRBD2 matches 7 bases. The sequenced sample consisted of PBMCs. The DNA for the CDR3 is TGTGCCAGCAGCCAAGTAGGCGGGGGAGACTTGGAGACCCAGTACTTC. Amino acid sequence: CASSQVGGGDLETQYF.